One sample yielded the 29 T cell receptor beta chains listed below, sequenced in a study of T cell responses to AZD1222 COVID-19 vaccine. This table comes from immunoSEQ multiplex PCR, and its TCRdb copy is limited to in-frame clones, with some not included. Of 75,000 to 100,000 clones in the sample, 80% to 90% are singletons; the top ten hold roughly 7.7%. This specimen was peripheral blood, taken on day 0 of AZD1222 vaccination. The receptors shown here come from an adult in good health.

The chain combines TRBV28 with TRBJ1-2, with 11 nucleotides matching TRBD1. Germline V gene lookup returns CDR1 MDHEN and CDR2 SYDVKM. This CDR3 has 14 residues. Germline trimming cut 6 bases from V and 4 bases from J; bases unmatched to any gene: 4. The DNA for the CDR3 is TGTGCCAGCAGCCGGGGACAGGGGGTCTATGGCTACACCTTC. It specifies CASSRGQGVYGYTF.

This clone has only a few counts. The J gene is TRBJ2-3, the V gene TRBV12-5; D is undetermined. Deletions cut 1 base from V and 0 bases from J, with 11 bases between. Germline V CDR1 and CDR2: LGHNT, FRNRAP. There are 16 residues in the CDR3. DNA for the CDR3: TGTGCTAGTGGTTTGGGTGTGGAAACGAGCACAGATACGCAGTATTTT. It codes for CASGLGVETSTDTQYF.

This clone was counted once. The rearrangement links TRBV2 to TRBJ1-2; a weak D match, TRBD1 (5 bases). Trimming took off 5 bases at V and 5 bases at J, with 12 bases between the two ends. The CDR3 covers 13 residues. From germline, CDR1 is SNHLY and CDR2 FYNNEI. The CDR3 nucleotides are TGTGCCAGCAGTTCGGGGCCGCGGTATGGCTACACCTTC. It encodes CASSSGPRYGYTF.

The V gene is TRBV5-4, the J gene TRBJ2-5; 8 bases are shared with TRBD1. The germline V gene encodes CDR1 SGHNT and CDR2 YYREEE (reference sequence). With V trimmed by 0 bases and J by 5 bases, 12 bases remained unmatched. CDR3 size: 17 residues. The CDR3 sequence: CASSLGRGTGEWETQYF. The DNA for the CDR3 is TGTGCCAGCAGCTTGGGTAGGGGGACAGGAGAGTGGGAGACCCAGTACTTC.

This chain joins TRBV5-1 and TRBJ2-3; 11 nucleotides agree with TRBD1. The J segment lost 4 bases and the V segment lost 1 base, leaving 11 bases of the junction unmatched. The germline CDR1 and CDR2 sequences are SGHRS and YFSETQ. This CDR3 spans 18 amino acids. In nucleotides, the CDR3 is TGCGCCAGCAGCTTGTCCGGGACAGGGGGTCCCCCCGCAGATACGCAGTATTTT. This gives the protein CASSLSGTGGPPADTQYF.

The chain combines TRBV28 with TRBJ2-3; 11 bases align to TRBD2. CDR3 length: 18 amino acids. V lost 7 bases to trimming and J lost 2 bases; unmatched junction nucleotides: 14. Germline V gene data show CDR1 as MDHEN and CDR2 as SYDVKM. The DNA for the CDR3 is TGTGCCAGCATCACGCCCCCCCGACTAGCGGGACACACAGATACGCAGTATTTT. Translating gives CASITPPRLAGHTDTQYF.

V and J are TRBV28 and TRBJ2-7; the match to TRBD2 covers 7 bases. Trimming cost V 6 bases and J 0 bases; bases outside gene matches: 8. The CDR3 runs 15 residues. In germline, CDR1 is MDHEN, CDR2 SYDVKM. The CDR3 spells CASRTSVRSSYEQYF. The CDR3 DNA follows: TGTGCCAGCAGAACTAGCGTAAGGAGCTCCTACGAGCAGTACTTC.

This chain links TRBV28 with TRBJ1-5; D is possibly TRBD1 (5 bases). Germline V gives CDR1 MDHEN, CDR2 SYDVKM. CDR3 length: 16 amino acids. V was clipped by 7 bases and J by 7 bases, with 23 bases between them. The CDR3 DNA sequence: TGTGCCAGCATCAAACGCGCCGGGGGGAGTAGACAGCCCCAGCATTTT. Translating gives CASIKRAGGSRQPQHF.

This chain joins TRBV6-2 or TRBV6-3 and TRBJ1-5; 9 bases line up with TRBD1. J was trimmed by 7 bases and V by 6 bases; bases with no gene match: 10. CDR3 size: 15 residues. Germline V gene lookup returns CDR1 MNHEY and CDR2 SVGEGT. The CDR3 sequence: CASSPFGTGRQPQHF. CDR3 sequence (DNA): TGTGCCAGCAGCCCCTTTGGGACAGGGAGGCAGCCCCAGCATTTT.

This clone was counted a few times. DNA of the CDR3: TGTGCCAGTACCTCCTCTGCCGGGACAGGGAACCCGCCCCAGCATTTT. Its protein is CASTSSAGTGNPPQHF. The chain combines TRBV19 with TRBJ1-5, with 9 bases lining up with TRBD1. After removal of 7 bases from V and 9 bases from J, the junction contained 16 bases not matched to a gene. CDR1 is LNHDA and CDR2 is SQIVND in the germline V gene (reference sequence). CDR3 length: 16 amino acids.

The chain recombines TRBV6-5 with TRBJ2-1, with a possible D match to TRBD1 (6 bases). The CDR3 extends over 14 amino acids. V was shortened by 6 bases and J by 12 bases, with 21 bases between the two germline ends. The V gene's germline CDR1 is MNHEY and CDR2 SVGAGI. In nucleotides, the CDR3 is TGTGCCAGCAGGACAGACAGGTTAATGGTAGGGCAGTTCTTC. Residues: CASRTDRLMVGQFF.

This sequence joins TRBV4-2 and TRBJ2-3, with 7 bases aligning to TRBD2. This CDR3 region has 17 residues. V shed 0 bases, J shed 2 bases, and the junction held 8 bases outside the gene matches. Germline values: CDR1 LGHNA, CDR2 YNFKEQ. The CDR3 bases are TGTGCCAGCAGCCAAGATGTTTCTAGCGGAGACACAGATACGCAGTATTTT. This sequence encodes CASSQDVSSGDTDTQYF.

The chain has TRBV9 and TRBJ1-4; D uncertain. The ends were cut back, 7 bases at V and 4 bases at J, with 11 bases in the middle. Germline V gene data show CDR1 as SGDLS and CDR2 as YYNGEE. CDR3 length: 13 amino acids. CDR3 loop: CASGNYDNEKLFF. In DNA form, the CDR3 reads TGTGCCAGCGGGAACTACGATAATGAAAAACTGTTTTTT.

The chain combines TRBV28 with TRBJ1-2; no clear D. V was cut by 3 bases and J by 5 bases, with 16 bases left in between. Germline assignment: CDR1 MDHEN and CDR2 SYDVKM. This CDR3 comprises 15 residues. In DNA, the CDR3 is TGTGCCAGCAGTTTCACAGTGTCATTGGGGTATGGCTACACCTTC. Translated: CASSFTVSLGYGYTF.

This chain uses TRBV18 with TRBJ1-1; perhaps TRBD1 as D (5 bases). This CDR3 comprises 15 residues. Between the trimmed V and J ends, which lost 4 bases and 0 bases, there was a span of 12 bases. The germline V gene has CDR1 KGHSH and CDR2 LQKENI. The CDR3 coding sequence is TGTGCCAGCTCACTGACGGGACTTCTGAACACTGAAGCTTTCTTT. Protein: CASSLTGLLNTEAFF.

V usage is TRBV5-1 and J usage is TRBJ2-2; 7 bases line up with TRBD1. Per the germline V gene, CDR1 is SGHRS and CDR2 is YFSETQ. The V gene end was trimmed by 8 bases and the J gene end by 4 bases; junction bases not matched to a gene: 14. The CDR3 is made up of 16 amino acids. Here the CDR3 DNA reads TGCGCCAGTCGGCGACAGGGCCTTGAAGGCACCGGGGAGCTGTTTTTT. This encodes CASRRQGLEGTGELFF. Full variable domain (remainder filled in from reference TRBV5-1 and TRBJ2-2): KAGVTQTPRYLIKTRGQQVTLSCSPISGHRSVSWYQQTPGQGLQFLFEYFSETQRNKGNFPGRFSGRQFSNSRSEMNVSTLELGDSALYLCASRRQGLEGTGELFFGEGSRLTVL.

The V call is TRBV15, the J call TRBJ1-2; D unclear. The CDR3 runs 12 residues. Germline values: CDR1 LNHNV, CDR2 YYDKDF (reference sequence). Trimming shortened V by 1 base and J by 8 bases, and 8 bases separated the two germline ends. CDR3 sequence: CATSRVGSGYTF. The DNA of the CDR3 is TGTGCCACCAGCAGAGTGGGGTCAGGCTACACCTTC.

The rearrangement uses TRBV4-2 and TRBJ2-3; TRBD2 matches at 7 bases. The CDR3 totals 18 residues. Germline V gives CDR1 LGHNA, CDR2 YNFKEQ. V lost 0 bases and J lost 0; bases outside the gene matches: 9. In DNA, the CDR3 is TGTGCCAGCAGCCAAGACCCCTTTGCGGGGGTAAGCACAGATACGCAGTATTTT. Amino acid sequence: CASSQDPFAGVSTDTQYF.

The rearrangement joins TRBV30 to TRBJ1-2, with 7 bases aligning to TRBD1. The trim removed 2 bases at V and 4 bases at J, leaving 4 bases unmatched. The CDR3 consists of 13 residues. The V gene's germline CDR1 is GTSNPN and CDR2 SVGIG (reference sequence). CDR3 in DNA: TGTGCCTGGAGTCCTACAGGGGTCTATGGCTACACCTTC. Residues: CAWSPTGVYGYTF.

The chain links TRBV7-9 to TRBJ1-5, with TRBD1 matching over 8 bases. Germline CDR1 is SEHNR and CDR2 is FQNEAQ (reference sequence). V lost 5 bases and J lost 1; bases outside the gene matches: 4. The CDR3 runs 15 residues. The CDR3 here is CASSTGTGSNQPQHF. CDR3 nucleotide sequence: TGTGCCAGCAGCACCGGGACAGGCAGCAATCAGCCCCAGCATTTT.

This chain connects TRBV11-2 to TRBJ1-1, with D possibly TRBD1 on 5 matching bases. CDR1 is SGHAT, CDR2 FQNNGV, per germline. CDR3 size: 13 residues. The V gene lost 6 bases and the J gene lost 0 bases, with 8 bases spanning the gap. The CDR3 sequence is CASSRGMNTEAFF. CDR3 DNA: TGTGCCAGCAGTAGGGGCATGAACACTGAAGCTTTCTTT.

The CDR3 bases are TGTGCCAGCAGCTATGGGTACACTGAAGCTTTCTTT. Protein product: CASSYGYTEAFF. The chain joins TRBV14 to TRBJ1-1; no clear D. Germline V gene sequence: CDR1 SGHDN, CDR2 FVKESK. Trimming cost V 5 bases and J 3 bases, with 7 bases left between them. This CDR3 region has 12 residues.

The V gene is TRBV5-1, the J gene TRBJ2-5; D is undetermined. Germline loops: CDR1 SGHRS, CDR2 YFSETQ. The CDR3 covers 14 residues. Deletions cut 0 bases from V and 2 bases from J, with 8 bases between. CDR3 in amino acids: CASSLVSEQETQYF. The CDR3 DNA is TGCGCCAGCAGCTTGGTTTCAGAACAAGAGACCCAGTACTTC.

This chain joins TRBV7-8 and TRBJ2-2; 7 bases are a match to TRBD2. V shed 1 base, J shed 1 base, and the junction held 0 bases outside the gene matches. Germline V CDR1 and CDR2: SGHVS, FQNEAQ. There are 15 residues in the CDR3. CDR3 sequence: CASSLGGRNTGELFF. The DNA for the CDR3 is TGTGCCAGCAGCTTAGGCGGGAGGAACACCGGGGAGCTGTTTTTT.

The chain links TRBV19 to TRBJ1-6; tentative D call: TRBD1 (6 bases). Deletions cut 3 bases from V and 7 bases from J, with 13 bases between. Germline CDR1 and CDR2: LNHDA and SQIVND (reference sequence). The CDR3 is made up of 15 amino acids. The CDR3 bases are TGTGCCAGTAGTATTGACAGAAGGGGGAATTCACCCCTCCACTTT. Translating gives CASSIDRRGNSPLHF.

This rearrangement joins TRBV7-2 to TRBJ1-5; D unresolved. V was trimmed by 1 base and J by 0 bases, leaving 10 bases between them. The CDR3 has 16 residues. CDR1 SGHTA and CDR2 FQGNSA come from the germline V gene. CDR3 coding DNA: TGTGCCAGCAGCTTAGAGGGCACCAATAGCAATCAGCCCCAGCATTTT. Its protein is CASSLEGTNSNQPQHF.

The rearrangement joins TRBV5-5 to TRBJ2-5; D is uncertain. Germline CDR1 is SGHKS and CDR2 is YYEKEE (reference sequence). The CDR3 covers 11 residues. V was pared by 2 bases and J by 11 bases, with 10 bases between. CDR3 loop: CASSFPESQYF. For the CDR3, the DNA is TGTGCCAGCAGCTTCCCGGAGTCTCAGTACTTC.

The chain couples TRBV6-4 to TRBJ1-1; 8 nucleotides agree with TRBD1. The V segment lost 6 bases and the J segment 4 bases; nucleotides outside the gene matches: 7. The CDR3 is 14 residues long. The germline V gene has CDR1 MRHNA and CDR2 SNTAGT. CDR3 loop: CASRQDRVSTEAFF. CDR3 coding DNA: TGTGCCAGCAGACAGGACAGGGTAAGCACTGAAGCTTTCTTT.

This clone was seen only once. The V gene is TRBV15, the J gene TRBJ1-3; 7 positions agree with TRBD1. Trimming removed 4 bases from V and 4 bases from J; junction bases left unmatched: 13. This CDR3 contains 17 residues. Germline CDR1 is LNHNV and CDR2 is YYDKDF (reference sequence). The CDR3 region has the DNA TGTGCCACCAGCACCGACAGGGAGAACTCTGTAGGAAACACCATATATTTT. This gives the protein CATSTDRENSVGNTIYF. Variable domain in full (rest from reference TRBV15 and TRBJ1-3): DAMVIQNPRYQVTQFGKPVTLSCSQTLNHNVMYWYQQKSSQAPKLLFHYYDKDFNNEADTPDNFQSRRPNTSFCFLDIRSPGLGDTAMYLCATSTDRENSVGNTIYFGEGSWLTVV.